Reported below is one T cell receptor (beta chain). Positive CCR7 selection of CD45RO-negative cells yielded the naive CD8 cells, and terminally differentiated effector memory CD45RA+ cells were excluded. The germline CDR1 and CDR2 sequences are MNHEY and SMNVEV (reference sequence). This CDR3 spans 15 amino acids. V was pared by 6 bases and J by 4 bases, with 8 bases of the junction left unmatched. The data were obtained in a study of shared clonotypes between healthy human individuals. Sequencing was performed with immunoSEQ multiplex PCR; in TCRdb, only in-frame clones are kept and a portion is missing. Of about 2 million clones listed, about 95% are singletons.

The rearrangement uses TRBV27 and TRBJ1-4; 7 nucleotides agree with TRBD1. The specimen sequenced was naive CD8+ T cells sorted from blood. The sequence was collected from a man younger than 35 in good health. The DNA for the CDR3 is TGTGCCAGCAGGGTCCCTTGGGACAGTAATGAAAAACTGTTTTTT. This sequence encodes CASRVPWDSNEKLFF.